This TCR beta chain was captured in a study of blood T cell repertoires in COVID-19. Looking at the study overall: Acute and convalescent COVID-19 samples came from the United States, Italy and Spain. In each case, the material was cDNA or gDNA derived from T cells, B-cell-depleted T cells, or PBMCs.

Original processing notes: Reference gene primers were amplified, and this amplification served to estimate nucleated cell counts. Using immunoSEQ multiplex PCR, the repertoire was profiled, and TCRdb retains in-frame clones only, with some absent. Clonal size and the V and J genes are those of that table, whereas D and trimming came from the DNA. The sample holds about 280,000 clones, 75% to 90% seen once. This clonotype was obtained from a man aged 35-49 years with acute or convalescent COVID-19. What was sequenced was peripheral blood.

The CDR3 DNA reads TGCGCCAGCAGCTTCACCGGGACAGGGGGCGGAGAGACCCAGTACTTC. This codes for CASSFTGTGGGETQYF. The gene calls are TRBV5-1 and TRBJ2-5, with 12 bases identical to TRBD1. Germline assignment: CDR1 SGHRS and CDR2 YFSETQ. Unmatched junction bases numbered 6, after V lost 2 bases and J lost 4 bases. This CDR3 has 16 amino acids.